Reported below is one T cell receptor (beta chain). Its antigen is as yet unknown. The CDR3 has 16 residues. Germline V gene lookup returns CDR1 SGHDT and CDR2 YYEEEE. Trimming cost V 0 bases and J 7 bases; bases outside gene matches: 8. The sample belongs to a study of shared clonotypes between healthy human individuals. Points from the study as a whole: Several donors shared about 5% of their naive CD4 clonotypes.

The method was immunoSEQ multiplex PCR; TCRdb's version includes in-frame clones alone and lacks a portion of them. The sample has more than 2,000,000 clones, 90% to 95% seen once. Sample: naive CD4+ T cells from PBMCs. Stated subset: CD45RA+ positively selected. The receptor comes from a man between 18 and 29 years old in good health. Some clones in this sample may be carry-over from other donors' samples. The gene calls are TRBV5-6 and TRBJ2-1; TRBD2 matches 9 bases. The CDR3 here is CASSLAPGTSLNEQFF. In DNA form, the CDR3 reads TGTGCCAGCAGCTTGGCCCCCGGGACTAGCTTGAATGAGCAGTTCTTC.